Below are 22 T cell receptor beta chains sequenced from a single sample in a study of CD8+ T cells in alopecia areata. Treatment here: oral pan-JAK inhibitor, 5-10 mg twice daily. Once RNA had been extracted, it was reverse transcribed into cDNA to act as the sequencing template. Sequenced by immunoSEQ multiplex PCR; TCRdb stores in-frame clones only, minus some. In the table there are about 140,000 clones, more than 85% of which are singletons. The material sequenced was CD8+ T cells sorted from blood, taken at week 4, from a patient treated with tofacitinib. Receptors were obtained from a human donor with alopecia areata.

V is TRBV27 and J is TRBJ1-2, with D perhaps matching TRBD1 (6 bases). The CDR3 totals 14 residues. The germline V and J ends were trimmed by 6 bases and 4 bases, with 15 bases remaining between them. Germline-derived CDR1 and CDR2 are MNHEY and SMNVEV (reference sequence). As DNA, the CDR3 is TGTGCCAGCAGCGCAGGGGCCTGGGGCTATGGCTACACCTTC. It codes for CASSAGAWGYGYTF.

V and J are TRBV7-9 and TRBJ2-1; the D call may be TRBD1 or TRBD2 (5 bases each). From germline, CDR1 is SEHNR and CDR2 FQNEAQ (reference sequence). Between the trimmed V and J ends, which lost 4 bases and 8 bases, there was a span of 15 bases. The CDR3 spans 14 residues. The CDR3, as DNA: TGTGCCAGCAGCTCGACGAAAGAGGGGTATGAGCAGTTCTTC. This codes for CASSSTKEGYEQFF. Filled out from reference TRBV7-9 and TRBJ2-1, the complete variable domain reads DTGVSQNPRHKITKRGQNVTFRCDPISEHNRLYWYRQTLGQGPEFLTYFQNEAQLEKSRLLSDRFSAERPKGSFSTLEIQRTEQGDSAMYLCASSSTKEGYEQFFGPGTRLTVL.

V gene TRBV4-1 combines with J gene TRBJ2-7; D unresolved. CDR3 length: 14 residues. Per the germline V gene, CDR1 is MGHRA and CDR2 is YSYEKL. The V gene lost 0 bases and the J gene lost 0 bases, with 6 bases spanning the gap. Here the CDR3 DNA reads TGCGCCAGCAGCCAAGATGTGAGCTCCTACGAGCAGTACTTC. It yields the protein CASSQDVSSYEQYF.

This rearrangement joins TRBV6-1 to TRBJ2-7; either TRBD1 or TRBD2 may fit D (5 bases each). V was pared by 1 base and J by 0 bases, with 16 bases between. The CDR3 sequence is 17 residues long. Germline loops: CDR1 MNHNS, CDR2 SASEGT. The CDR3 bases are TGTGCCAGCAGTGAAGTCGTCAACGGGGCGAGCTCCTACGAGCAGTACTTC. Translation gives CASSEVVNGASSYEQYF.

There are a few counts of this clone. V gene TRBV19 combines with J gene TRBJ2-1, with D unresolved. The CDR3 runs 13 residues. V was trimmed by 4 bases and J by 7 bases, leaving 11 bases between them. Germline-derived CDR1 and CDR2 are LNHDA and SQIVND (reference sequence). DNA for the CDR3: TGTGCCAGTAGTACCGCCCGACTGAATGAGCAGTTCTTC. Translation gives CASSTARLNEQFF.

This clone is a singleton in its sample. This chain connects TRBV4-1 to TRBJ2-7; TRBD1 aligns across 9 bases. Trimming took 0 bases from V and 0 from J; bases not matched to a gene: 6. There are 17 residues in the CDR3. Germline loops: CDR1 MGHRA, CDR2 YSYEKL. The CDR3 reads CASSQETGGLSSYEQYF. CDR3 bases: TGCGCCAGCAGCCAAGAAACAGGGGGCCTCTCCTCCTACGAGCAGTACTTC.

This chain links TRBV27 with TRBJ1-1; D remains ambiguous. The CDR3 totals 14 residues. Germline V gene sequence: CDR1 MNHEY, CDR2 SMNVEV (reference sequence). Deletions cut 5 bases from V and 0 bases from J, with 10 bases between. This CDR3 reads CASSPSGLNTEAFF. The CDR3 nucleotides read TGTGCCAGCAGTCCTTCGGGGTTGAACACTGAAGCTTTCTTT.

The gene calls are TRBV6-1 and TRBJ1-2; D ambiguous. Between the trimmed V and J ends, which lost 6 bases and 4 bases, there was a span of 3 bases. The V gene's germline CDR1 is MNHNS and CDR2 SASEGT. The CDR3 has 10 amino acids. CDR3 sequence reads: CASRSYGYTF. The CDR3 region has the DNA TGTGCCAGCAGAAGCTATGGCTACACCTTC.

CDR3 nucleotide sequence: TGTGCCAGCAGTTTAACCCCTCCCGCAACCTCCCTGTACAATGAGCAGTTCTTC. Protein: CASSLTPPATSLYNEQFF. The gene calls are TRBV27 and TRBJ2-1, with D unresolved. From germline, CDR1 is MNHEY and CDR2 SMNVEV (reference sequence). This CDR3 region has 18 residues. Trimming cost V 2 bases and J 4 bases, with 21 bases left between them.

The gene calls are TRBV11-2 and TRBJ2-7; D perhaps matches TRBD1 (5 bases). Trimming removed 5 bases from V and 13 bases from J, with 12 bases in between. Germline V lookup: CDR1 SGHAT, CDR2 FQNNGV. The CDR3 totals 10 residues. CDR3 coding DNA: TGTGCCAGCAGCCGACAGTCTCTATACTTC. Amino acids: CASSRQSLYF.

The J gene is TRBJ2-7, the V gene TRBV10-3, with 7 bases identical to TRBD2. V lost 5 bases and J lost 4; bases outside the gene matches: 14. Germline V gives CDR1 ENHRY, CDR2 SYGVKD. This CDR3 spans 16 amino acids. CDR3 loop: CAISHPNAGELYEQYF. CDR3 bases: TGTGCCATCAGTCATCCGAACGCGGGGGAACTTTACGAGCAGTACTTC.

The rearrangement links TRBV4-1 to TRBJ1-2; TRBD1 agrees at 9 bases. The germline V gene has CDR1 MGHRA and CDR2 YSYEKL. The CDR3 loop spans 16 amino acids. Losses at the gene ends were 5 bases for V and 6 bases for J; bases not matched to a gene: 13. CDR3 in amino acids: CASSSSTGGNEDGYTF. CDR3 nucleotide sequence: TGCGCCAGCAGCTCCTCGACAGGGGGAAATGAAGATGGCTACACCTTC.

The CDR3 loop is CASSQSGVPGQLYEQYF. For the CDR3, the DNA is TGCGCCAGCAGTCAATCGGGGGTACCGGGACAGCTCTACGAGCAGTACTTC. This sequence joins TRBV23-1 and TRBJ2-7; TRBD1 matches 7 bases. TRBV23-1 is reported as an ORF; its role is uncertain. Trimming took 0 bases from V and 3 from J; bases not matched to a gene: 11. This CDR3 spans 17 amino acids.

This chain connects TRBV4-1 to TRBJ2-2; no reliable D call. With 4 bases removed from V and 6 bases from J, the gap between germline ends came to 6 bases. The CDR3 runs 12 residues. Germline values: CDR1 MGHRA, CDR2 YSYEKL. DNA for the CDR3: TGCGCCAGCAGCCCCCGTGCCGGGGAGCTGTTTTTT. Protein sequence: CASSPRAGELFF.

The chain is built from TRBV12-5 and TRBJ2-3; 9 bases align to TRBD1. The CDR3 extends over 15 amino acids. V lost 4 bases and J lost 5; bases outside the gene matches: 7. The germline V gene encodes CDR1 LGHNT and CDR2 FRNRAP. DNA for the CDR3: TGTGCTAGTGGTTCGGGACAGGGCCCGAAAGATACGCAGTATTTT. Its protein product is CASGSGQGPKDTQYF.

This chain links TRBV6-4 with TRBJ2-1; no clear D gene. This CDR3 spans 12 amino acids. Germline lookup yields CDR1 MRHNA and CDR2 SNTAGT. V was trimmed by 1 base and J by 5 bases, leaving 3 bases between them. CDR3 nucleotide sequence: TGTGCCAGCAGTGACTATGACAATGAGCAGTTCTTC. It yields the protein CASSDYDNEQFF.

The gene calls are TRBV2 and TRBJ2-1; D gene uncertain. V lost 3 bases to trimming and J lost 0 bases, with 9 bases between them. The CDR3 totals 15 residues. Germline CDR1 reads SNHLY; CDR2 reads FYNNEI. The CDR3 sequence: CASSEERTSYNEQFF. Here the CDR3 DNA reads TGTGCCAGCAGTGAGGAGCGCACCTCCTACAATGAGCAGTTCTTC.

This chain links TRBV6-5 with TRBJ2-5, with 12 bases aligning to TRBD2. The V gene's germline CDR1 is MNHEY and CDR2 SVGAGI. V dropped 6 bases and J dropped 11; count of bases not matched to a gene: 13. The CDR3 is 15 residues long. The CDR3: CASSPPGLAGIEQYF. CDR3 DNA: TGTGCCAGCAGCCCGCCGGGACTAGCGGGTATAGAGCAGTACTTC.

Comments on this clone: The sample contains more than one DNA sequence encoding this CDR3. The chain couples TRBV7-9 to TRBJ2-1; D gene ambiguous. CDR1 is SEHNR, CDR2 FQNEAQ, per germline (reference sequence). The length of the CDR3 is 12 residues. V was pared by 3 bases and J by 7 bases, with 7 bases between. CDR3: CASSFGDNEQFF. Written as DNA, the CDR3 is TGTGCCAGCAGCTTCGGCGATAATGAGCAGTTCTTC.

The genes are TRBV5-1 and TRBJ2-2; TRBD1 matches at 10 bases. Trimming removed 2 bases from V and 5 bases from J; junction bases left unmatched: 15. The CDR3 runs 19 residues. Germline V gene data show CDR1 as SGHRS and CDR2 as YFSETQ. The CDR3 region is CASSFFYRQGAGRTGELFF. The CDR3 DNA is TGCGCCAGCAGCTTCTTTTACAGACAGGGGGCCGGAAGAACCGGGGAGCTGTTTTTT. The variable domain in full, completed from reference TRBV5-1 and TRBJ2-2, reads KAGVTQTPRYLIKTRGQQVTLSCSPISGHRSVSWYQQTPGQGLQFLFEYFSETQRNKGNFPGRFSGRQFSNSRSEMNVSTLELGDSALYLCASSFFYRQGAGRTGELFFGEGSRLTVL.

The chain couples TRBV9 to TRBJ1-1; no firm D call. CDR3 length: 12 amino acids. Germline V gene lookup returns CDR1 SGDLS and CDR2 YYNGEE. V dropped 7 bases and J dropped 7 bases, with 14 bases sitting between them. CDR3 region: CASRTEGGEAFF. The DNA for the CDR3 is TGTGCCAGCCGGACCGAAGGCGGTGAAGCTTTCTTT.

The rearrangement joins TRBV14 to TRBJ2-5; 8 nucleotides line up with TRBD1. CDR3 length: 16 amino acids. Germline CDR1 and CDR2: SGHDN and FVKESK. V dropped 1 base and J dropped 0; count of bases not matched to a gene: 4. CDR3 nucleotides: TGTGCCAGCAGCCAAGGGAGGACAGGGTACCAAGAGACCCAGTACTTC. It translates to CASSQGRTGYQETQYF.